This entry lists 3 T cell receptor beta chains sequenced from one sample in a study of T cell repertoires in cytomegalovirus infection. Antigens for these TCRs are unknown. TCRdb processed the reads anew with MiXCR; each CDR3 protein has one entry. Altogether fewer than 350,000 distinct CDR3 sequences are present, approximately 32% being singletons, with the ten largest covering around 20%. The source was cultured PBMCs, collected from culture after CMV antigen stimulation. The source of these receptors is a human donor in good health (CMV status not recorded). Some clones in this sample may be carry-over from other donors' samples.

The chain couples TRBV20-1 to TRBJ2-3; 11 nucleotides agree with TRBD2. CDR3 length: 14 amino acids. J gave up 5 bases and V 8 bases, and 9 bases lay outside the gene matches. CDR1 is DFQATT and CDR2 is SNEGSKA in the germline V gene (reference sequence). The CDR3 is CSPHLAGGQDTQYF. The DNA of the CDR3 is TGCAGTCCCCATTTAGCGGGGGGGCAAGATACGCAGTATTTT.

The chain couples TRBV4-1 to TRBJ1-2, with 8 bases lining up with TRBD1. The CDR3 consists of 18 residues. Germline trimming cut 4 bases from V and 4 bases from J; bases unmatched to any gene: 17. CDR1 and CDR2 from the germline V gene are MGHRA and YSYEKL. CDR3 sequence (DNA): TGCGCCAGCAGCCCTCGGACAGGGCCATCCTTGGAGAGCTATGGCTACACCTTC. This sequence encodes CASSPRTGPSLESYGYTF.

This clonotype has more than one count but fewer than ten. The gene calls are TRBV12-3 or TRBV12-4 and TRBJ2-7; 8 bases are a match to TRBD1. J gave up 4 bases and V 6 bases, and 5 bases lay outside the gene matches. The CDR3 extends over 13 amino acids. CDR3 in DNA: TGTGCCAGCAGAATAACAGGGGGATACGAGCAGTACTTC. Amino acids: CASRITGGYEQYF.